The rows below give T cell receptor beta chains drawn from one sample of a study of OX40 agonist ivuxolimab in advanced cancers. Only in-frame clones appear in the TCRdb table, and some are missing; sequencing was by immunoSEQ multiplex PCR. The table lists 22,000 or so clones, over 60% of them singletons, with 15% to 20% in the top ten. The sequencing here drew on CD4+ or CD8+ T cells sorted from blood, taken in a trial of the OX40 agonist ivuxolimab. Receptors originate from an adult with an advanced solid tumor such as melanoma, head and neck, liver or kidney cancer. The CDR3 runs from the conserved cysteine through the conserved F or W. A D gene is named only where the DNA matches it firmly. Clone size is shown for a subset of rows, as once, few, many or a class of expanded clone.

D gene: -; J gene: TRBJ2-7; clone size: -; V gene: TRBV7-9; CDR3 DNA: TGTGCCAGCAGAGAACAGGGTGAGCAGTACTTC; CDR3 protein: CASREQGEQYF
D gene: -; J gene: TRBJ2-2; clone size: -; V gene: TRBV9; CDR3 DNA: TGTGCCAGCAGCTTGGCAGGGGACCGACCCGGGGAGCTGTTTTTT; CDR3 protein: CASSLAGDRPGELFF
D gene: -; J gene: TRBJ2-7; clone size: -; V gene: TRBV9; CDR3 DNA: TGTGCCAGCAGCGACGGCATTGGGCGCGAGCAGTACTTC; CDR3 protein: CASSDGIGREQYF
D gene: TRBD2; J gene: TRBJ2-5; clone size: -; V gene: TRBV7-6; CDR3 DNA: TGTGCCAGCAGCTTAGGCGGTGCGCGGGGGGGATACGAGACCCAGTACTTC; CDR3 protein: CASSLGGARGGYETQYF
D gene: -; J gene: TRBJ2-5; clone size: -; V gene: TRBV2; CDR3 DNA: TGTGCCAGCAGCCCAGGGTCTGGGCCAAGGGGCCAGTACTTC; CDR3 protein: CASSPGSGPRGQYF
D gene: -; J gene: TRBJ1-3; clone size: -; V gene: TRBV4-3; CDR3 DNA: TGCGCCAGCAGCCAAGTGGGGGGAAACACCATATATTTT; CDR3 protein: CASSQVGGNTIYF
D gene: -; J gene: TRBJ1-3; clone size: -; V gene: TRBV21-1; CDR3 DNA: TGTGCCAGCAGCACGGAGGCCGCCATCTCTGGAAACACCATATATTTT; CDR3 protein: CASSTEAAISGNTIYF
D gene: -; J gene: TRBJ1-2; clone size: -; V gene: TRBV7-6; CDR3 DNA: TGTGCCAGCAGCCCATCCCCTAGGTATGGCTACACCTTC; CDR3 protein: CASSPSPRYGYTF
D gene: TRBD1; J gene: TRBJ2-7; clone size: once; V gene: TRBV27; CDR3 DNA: TGTGCCAGCAGCTCGACAGGGAACCAGCAGTACTTC; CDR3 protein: CASSSTGNQQYF
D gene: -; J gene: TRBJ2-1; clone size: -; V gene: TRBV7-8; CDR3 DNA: TGTGCCAGCAGCCCAGGCAGGCTTGGCTACAATGAGCAGTTCTTC; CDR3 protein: CASSPGRLGYNEQFF
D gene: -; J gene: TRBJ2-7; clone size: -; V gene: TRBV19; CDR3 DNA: TGTGCCAGTAGTATGGCCGGGGTCGGCGAGCAGTACTTC; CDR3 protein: CASSMAGVGEQYF
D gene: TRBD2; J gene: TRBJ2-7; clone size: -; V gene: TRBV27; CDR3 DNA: TGTGCCAGCAGTCGCGGGGTTAGCGGGGACGAGCAGTACTTC; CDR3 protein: CASSRGVSGDEQYF
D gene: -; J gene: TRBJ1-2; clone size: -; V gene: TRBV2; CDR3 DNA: TGTGCCAGCAGTGTAGGGGCTAACTATGGCTACACCTTC; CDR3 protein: CASSVGANYGYTF
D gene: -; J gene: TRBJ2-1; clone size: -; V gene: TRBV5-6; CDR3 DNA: TGTGCCAGCAGCCCTAGGGGCGTGGGATCCTACAATGAGCAGTTCTTC; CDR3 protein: CASSPRGVGSYNEQFF
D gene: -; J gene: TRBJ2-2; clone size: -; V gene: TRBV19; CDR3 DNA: TGTGCCAGTAGTATCATGGGGGTAAACACCGGGGAGCTGTTTTTT; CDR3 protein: CASSIMGVNTGELFF
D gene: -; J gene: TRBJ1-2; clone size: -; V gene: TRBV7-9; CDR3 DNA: TGTGCCAGCAGCTCCGGACAGACCTTCGGAGCTAACTATGGCTACACCTTC; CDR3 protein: CASSSGQTFGANYGYTF
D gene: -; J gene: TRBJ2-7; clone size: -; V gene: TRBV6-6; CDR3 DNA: TGTGCCAGCAGTTACTCGAGCACAGGTTACGAGCAGTACTTC; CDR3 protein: CASSYSSTGYEQYF
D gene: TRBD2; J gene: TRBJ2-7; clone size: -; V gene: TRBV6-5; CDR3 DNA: TGTGCCAGCAGTTACTCCCTAGCGGGGGCTGGCGAGCAGTACTTC; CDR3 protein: CASSYSLAGAGEQYF
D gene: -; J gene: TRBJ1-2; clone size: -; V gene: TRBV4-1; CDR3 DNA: TGCGCCAGCAGCCAAGTCCAGGCGTATGGCTACACCTTC; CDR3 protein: CASSQVQAYGYTF
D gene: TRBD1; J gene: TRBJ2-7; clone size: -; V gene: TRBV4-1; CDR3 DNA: TGCGCCAGCAGCCAAGTACAGGGGATAACCTACGAGCAGTACTTC; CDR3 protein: CASSQVQGITYEQYF
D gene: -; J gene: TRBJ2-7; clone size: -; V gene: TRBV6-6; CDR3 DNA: TGTGCCAGCATCCCCAGGACTGGCTACGAGCAGTACTTC; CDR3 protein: CASIPRTGYEQYF
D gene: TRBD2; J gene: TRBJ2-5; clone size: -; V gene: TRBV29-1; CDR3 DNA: TGCAGCTTCCCCCCGGGACTAGCAGAAGAGACCCAGTACTTC; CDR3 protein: CSFPPGLAEETQYF
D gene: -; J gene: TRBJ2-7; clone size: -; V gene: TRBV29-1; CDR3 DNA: TGCAGCGTTACCCGGGCCGACTCCTACGAGCAGTACTTC; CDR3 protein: CSVTRADSYEQYF
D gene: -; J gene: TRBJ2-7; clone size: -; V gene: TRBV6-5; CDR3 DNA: TGTGCCAGCAGTTACTCACAGGTAACTTACGAGCAGTACTTC; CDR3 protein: CASSYSQVTYEQYF
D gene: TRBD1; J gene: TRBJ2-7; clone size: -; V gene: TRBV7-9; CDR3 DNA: TGTGCCAGCAGCTCGACAGGGGGGTCCTACGAGCAGTACTTC; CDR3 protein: CASSSTGGSYEQYF
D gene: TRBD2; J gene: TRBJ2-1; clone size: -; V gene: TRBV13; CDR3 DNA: TGTGCCAGCAGCTTAGGCGACCTAGCGGGGGCTGAGCAGTTCTTC; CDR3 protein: CASSLGDLAGAEQFF
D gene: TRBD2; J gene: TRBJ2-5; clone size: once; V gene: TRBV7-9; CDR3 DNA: TGTGCCAGCAGCTTCAGACTAGCGGGGGGAGGAGAGACCCAGTACTTC; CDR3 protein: CASSFRLAGGGETQYF
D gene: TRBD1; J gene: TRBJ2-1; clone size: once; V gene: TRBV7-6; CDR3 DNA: TGTGCCAGCAGCTCGCCTGACAGGGGTTCCTACAATGAGCAGTTCTTC; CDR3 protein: CASSSPDRGSYNEQFF
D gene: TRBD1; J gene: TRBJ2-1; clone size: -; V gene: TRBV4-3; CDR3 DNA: TGCGCCAGCAGCCAACCCCCAGCGGGACAGGGATACAATGAGCAGTTCTTC; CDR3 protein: CASSQPPAGQGYNEQFF
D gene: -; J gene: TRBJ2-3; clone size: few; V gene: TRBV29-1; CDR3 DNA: TGCAGCGTTGACGTCGGGGTTAGCACAGATACGCAGTATTTT; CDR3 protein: CSVDVGVSTDTQYF
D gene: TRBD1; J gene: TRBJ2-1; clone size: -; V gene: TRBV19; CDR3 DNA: TGTGCCAGTAGTACGGGACAGGGAGTCAATGAGCAGTTCTTC; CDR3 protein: CASSTGQGVNEQFF
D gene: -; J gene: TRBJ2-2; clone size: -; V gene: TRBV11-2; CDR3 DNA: TGTGCCAGCAGCTCTCAGGGGGGATCGGTCACCGGGGAGCTGTTTTTT; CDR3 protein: CASSSQGGSVTGELFF
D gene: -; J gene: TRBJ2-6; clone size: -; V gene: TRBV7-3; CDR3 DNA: TGTGCCAGCAGCTTAAGGGCGGACTCTGGGGCCAACGTCCTGACTTTC; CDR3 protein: CASSLRADSGANVLTF
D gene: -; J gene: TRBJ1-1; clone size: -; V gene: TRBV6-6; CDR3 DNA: TGTGCCAGCAGTTACGGGGGCACTGAAGCTTTCTTT; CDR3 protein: CASSYGGTEAFF
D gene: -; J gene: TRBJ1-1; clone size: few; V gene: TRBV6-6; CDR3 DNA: TGTGCCAGCAGTAGTCCCCCGGGGGAGGGCACTGAAGCTTTCTTT; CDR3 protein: CASSSPPGEGTEAFF
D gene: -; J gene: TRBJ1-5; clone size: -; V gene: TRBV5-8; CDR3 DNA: TGTGCCAGCAGCTTGGACAGGGCTCGCAATCAGCCCCAGCATTTT; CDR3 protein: CASSLDRARNQPQHF
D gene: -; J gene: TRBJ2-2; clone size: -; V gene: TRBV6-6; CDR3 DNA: TGTGCCGTTCTAGGGACCGGGGAGCTGTTTTTT; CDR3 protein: CAVLGTGELFF
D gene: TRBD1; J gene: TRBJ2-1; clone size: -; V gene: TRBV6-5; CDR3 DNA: TGTGCCAGCAGTTACTCGGCGACAGGGCTTGGGAATGAGCAGTTCTTC; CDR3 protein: CASSYSATGLGNEQFF
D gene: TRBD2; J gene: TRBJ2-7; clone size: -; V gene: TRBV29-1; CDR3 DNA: TGCAGCGGTGGACCGGGAGGTGTTGGCGAGCAGTACTTC; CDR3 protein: CSGGPGGVGEQYF
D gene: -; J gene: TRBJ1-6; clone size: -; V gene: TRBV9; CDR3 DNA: TGTGCCAGCAGCGGGGGCAGGGAACCACCCCTCCACTTT; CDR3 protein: CASSGGREPPLHF
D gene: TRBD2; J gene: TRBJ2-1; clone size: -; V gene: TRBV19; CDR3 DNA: TGTGCCAGTAGTCCCTCTAGCGGGGGAGTTCCTGAGCAGTTCTTC; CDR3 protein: CASSPSSGGVPEQFF
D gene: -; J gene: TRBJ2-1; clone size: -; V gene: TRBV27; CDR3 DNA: TGTGCCAGCAGTCCCCGGGCCCCGAATGAGCAGTTCTTC; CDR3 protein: CASSPRAPNEQFF
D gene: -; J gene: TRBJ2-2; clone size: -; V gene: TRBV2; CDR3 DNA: TGTGCCAGCAGTGTAGGTGCGGGCACCGGGGAGCTGTTTTTT; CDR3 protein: CASSVGAGTGELFF
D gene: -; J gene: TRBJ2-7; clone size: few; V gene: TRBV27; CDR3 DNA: TGTGCCAGCAGTCCGCGGACGGCCGAGGGTTACGAGCAGTACTTC; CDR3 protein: CASSPRTAEGYEQYF